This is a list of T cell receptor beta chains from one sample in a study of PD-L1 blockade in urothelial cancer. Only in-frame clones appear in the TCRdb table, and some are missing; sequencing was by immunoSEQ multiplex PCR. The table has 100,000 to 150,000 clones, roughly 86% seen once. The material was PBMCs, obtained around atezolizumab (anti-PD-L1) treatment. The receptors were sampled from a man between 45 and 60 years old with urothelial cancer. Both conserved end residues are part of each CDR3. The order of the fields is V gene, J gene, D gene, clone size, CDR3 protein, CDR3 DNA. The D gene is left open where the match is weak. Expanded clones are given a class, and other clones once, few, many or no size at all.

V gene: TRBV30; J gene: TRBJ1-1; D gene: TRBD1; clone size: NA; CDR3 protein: CAWRSEGARVTEAFF; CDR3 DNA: TGTGCCTGGAGGAGCGAGGGGGCTAGAGTCACTGAAGCTTTCTTT
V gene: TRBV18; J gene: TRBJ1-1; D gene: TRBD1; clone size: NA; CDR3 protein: CASSPRDRGTGTEAFF; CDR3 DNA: TGTGCCAGCTCACCACGGGACAGGGGAACGGGGACTGAAGCTTTCTTT
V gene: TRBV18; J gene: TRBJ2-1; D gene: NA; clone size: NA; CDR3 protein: CASSPREQYYNEQFF; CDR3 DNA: TGTGCCAGCTCACCACGGGAGCAGTACTACAATGAGCAGTTCTTC
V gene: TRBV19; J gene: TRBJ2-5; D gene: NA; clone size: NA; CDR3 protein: CASSIGPTQYF; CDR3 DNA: TGTGCCAGTAGTATTGGCCCGACCCAGTACTTC
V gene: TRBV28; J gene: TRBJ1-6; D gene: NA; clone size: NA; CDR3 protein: CASTLGGVSYNSPLHF; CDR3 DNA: TGTGCCAGCACTCTAGGGGGGGTATCCTATAATTCACCCCTCCACTTT
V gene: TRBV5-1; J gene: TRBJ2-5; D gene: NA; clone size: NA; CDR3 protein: CASSEPGAQETQYF; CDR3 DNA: TGCGCCAGCAGCGAACCAGGGGCTCAAGAGACCCAGTACTTC
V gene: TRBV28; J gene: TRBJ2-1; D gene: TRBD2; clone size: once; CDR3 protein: CASSLAGGNNEQFF; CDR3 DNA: TGTGCCAGCAGTTTAGCGGGAGGGAACAATGAGCAGTTCTTC
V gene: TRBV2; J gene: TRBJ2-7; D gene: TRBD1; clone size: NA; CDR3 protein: CASSEVLLWTGKLGEQYF; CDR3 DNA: TGTGCCAGCAGTGAAGTATTATTATGGACAGGGAAATTGGGAGAGCAGTACTTC
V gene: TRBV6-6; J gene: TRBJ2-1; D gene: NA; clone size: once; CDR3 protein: CASSSDYLNEQFF; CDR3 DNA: TGTGCCAGCAGTTCTGACTATCTTAATGAGCAGTTCTTC
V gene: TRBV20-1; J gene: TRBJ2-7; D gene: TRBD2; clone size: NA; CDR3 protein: CSAGLAEVQYF; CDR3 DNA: TGCAGTGCTGGACTAGCGGAGGTGCAGTACTTC